This TCR beta chain originates from a study of blood T cell repertoires in COVID-19. CDR3 length: 14 residues. The V end lost 0 bases, the J end lost 6 bases, and 9 bases lay between the germline ends. Germline CDR1 and CDR2: SGHDN and FVKESK. Per the original methods: How many nucleated cells were present was estimated from reference gene primer amplification. The assay was immunoSEQ multiplex PCR, and TCRdb's table has in-frame clones only and misses some. The DNA was the basis for D and trimming; V, J and clone size are from that table. The table records roughly 260,000 clones, roughly 90% of them present only once.

Specimen: peripheral blood. V usage is TRBV14 and J usage is TRBJ2-1; no reliable D call. This TCR came from a woman aged 40 to 50 who had recovered from COVID-19. CDR3 loop: CASSQDWAVNEQFF. Here the CDR3 DNA reads TGTGCCAGCAGCCAAGATTGGGCAGTCAATGAGCAGTTCTTC.